A single sample is the source of the 32 T cell receptor beta chains below, sequenced in a study of Ad26.COV2.S vaccination and SARS-CoV-2 variants (dated by TCRdb to 2020 to 2023). Library method: the immunoSEQ multiplex PCR assay. Entries here come from immuneACCESS through TCRdb and include only in-frame sequences with V and J called. Some clones fail to appear in such tables; in the studies checked, an unresolved V gene covers under half of the shortfall, and the cause of the remainder is unknown. Present in this sample are 300,000 to 400,000 clones, almost 90% of which were seen just once. The ten biggest clones cover 4.5% to 5.5% of the sample. Interpreted using the paper, the treatment or condition label stands for: some 19 received Ad26.COV2.S at low or high dose, single or two shots; roughly five received placebo; per-sample allocation not given. Repertoires of vaccine and placebo recipients were sequenced from samples taken on day 63 after the first injection.

Specimen: peripheral blood, collected in a trial of Ad26.COV2.S vaccine versus placebo. These receptors came from a person between 18 and 59 years old who received the Ad26.COV2.S COVID-19 vaccine or a placebo.

In nucleotides, the CDR3 is TGTGCCAGCAACCCCTTTGAGCTTTCGCAAGAGACCCAGTACTTC. Its translation: CASNPFELSQETQYF. This rearrangement joins TRBV2 to TRBJ2-5; unclear D gene. This CDR3 region has 15 residues. Germline CDR1 SNHLY, CDR2 FYNNEI. The V end lost 7 bases, the J end lost 2 bases, and 17 bases lay between the germline ends.

This chain joins TRBV6-5 and TRBJ1-1; maybe TRBD1 (6 bases). There are 14 residues in the CDR3. V was pared by 3 bases and J by 7 bases, with 15 bases between. Germline-derived CDR1 and CDR2 are MNHEY and SVGAGI. The CDR3 sequence is CASSYLGGTLEAFF. Here the CDR3 DNA reads TGTGCCAGCAGTTATCTAGGGGGTACCCTTGAAGCTTTCTTT.

Remarks on this clone: Mismatch with germline at one junction end may stem from a read error. The V call is TRBV19, the J call TRBJ1-2; D is uncertain. The CDR3 runs to 11 residues. Germline V gene data show CDR1 as LNHDA and CDR2 as SQIVND (reference sequence). CDR3 loop: CASSIDLGYTF. In DNA, the CDR3 is TGTGCCAGTAGCATAGACCTGGGCTACACCTTC.

The CDR3 loop reads CASSLDFGGHKNSPLHF. In DNA, the CDR3 is TGTGCCAGCAGCTTAGATTTCGGGGGGCACAAGAATTCACCCCTCCACTTT. V and J are TRBV7-9 and TRBJ1-6; maybe TRBD1 (6 bases). The V gene's germline CDR1 is SEHNR and CDR2 FQNEAQ (reference sequence). The CDR3 covers 17 residues. V shed 1 base and J shed 7 bases, with 17 bases lying between them.

This clone was counted only a few times. The chain couples TRBV4-3 to TRBJ1-1, with D maybe TRBD1 (5 bases). CDR3 length: 16 amino acids. CDR1 and CDR2 from the germline V gene are LGHNA and YSLEER. The germline V and J ends were trimmed by 4 bases and 3 bases, with 18 bases remaining between them. CDR3 bases: TGCGCCAGCAGCCCGTACACGGGGGGTGTGTACACTGAAGCTTTCTTT. This gives the protein CASSPYTGGVYTEAFF.

J is TRBJ1-4 and V is TRBV3-1 (or the pseudogene TRBV3-2); D uncertain. The CDR3 runs 15 residues. The V end lost 5 bases, the J end lost 6 bases, and 16 bases lay between the germline ends. Germline CDR1 reads LGHDT; CDR2 reads YNNKEL (reference sequence). CDR3: CASSTPRGWDEKLFF. Here the CDR3 DNA reads TGTGCCAGCAGCACCCCCCGGGGATGGGATGAAAAACTGTTTTTT.

This clone was observed once. This CDR3 is CASSYGQARGYTF. The DNA of the CDR3 is TGTGCCAGCAGTTACGGACAGGCTCGGGGCTACACCTTC. The chain employs TRBV12-3 or TRBV12-4 and TRBJ1-2, with 7 bases aligning to TRBD1. Trimming took 4 bases from V and 8 from J; bases not matched to a gene: 7. This CDR3 region has 13 residues.

This chain links TRBV29-1 with TRBJ2-3; tentatively, D is TRBD2 (6 bases). Trimming pared 3 bases from V and 4 bases from J, leaving 8 bases between. Germline-derived CDR1 and CDR2 are SQVTM and ANQGSEA. This CDR3 has 12 residues. The CDR3 reads CSVEGEADTQYF. The CDR3, as DNA: TGCAGCGTTGAGGGGGAGGCAGATACGCAGTATTTT.

The chain has TRBV4-3 and TRBJ2-3; D uncertain. The CDR3 covers 14 residues. Germline assignment: CDR1 LGHNA and CDR2 YSLEER. The V and J ends lost 7 bases and 2 bases respectively, with 13 bases between them. The CDR3 here is CASTVDVNTDTQYF. CDR3 nucleotide sequence: TGCGCCAGCACCGTGGACGTTAACACAGATACGCAGTATTTT.

The V and J genes are TRBV7-7 and TRBJ2-1; 12 bases align to TRBD2. Germline CDR1 SSHAT, CDR2 FNYEAQ (reference sequence). Trimming removed 5 bases from V and 2 bases from J; junction bases left unmatched: 4. The length of the CDR3 is 16 residues. CDR3 DNA sequence: TGTGCCAGCAGCGACCTAGCGGGAGGGCCCTACAATGAGCAGTTCTTC. It encodes CASSDLAGGPYNEQFF.

As concerns this clone: The conserved phenylalanine or tryptophan normally closing the CDR3 is absent here, so this likely arose from a read error. It is unclear where the CDR3 begins or ends on the DNA, so no DNA is shown, and the CDR3 is as TCRdb lists it. This chain joins TRBV7-7 and TRBJ1-2. Inclusive of both ends, the CDR3 amounts to 10 amino acids. Germline CDR1 is SSHAT and CDR2 is FNYEAQ (reference sequence). CDR3 region: CASSLVLGWV.

In nucleotides, the CDR3 is TGTGCCAGCAGCTTAGAGTGGGATGAGCAGTTCTTC. Encoded protein: CASSLEWDEQFF. This sequence joins TRBV3-1 (or the pseudogene TRBV3-2) and TRBJ2-1; no reliable D call. Trimming took off 5 bases at V and 8 bases at J, with 10 bases between the two ends. This CDR3 spans 12 amino acids. Germline V gene data show CDR1 as LGHDT and CDR2 as YNNKEL (reference sequence).

This rearrangement joins TRBV6-6 to TRBJ1-5; D is unclear. Germline V lookup: CDR1 MNHNY, CDR2 SVGAGI (reference sequence). The CDR3 is made up of 16 amino acids. The germline V and J ends were trimmed by 2 bases and 6 bases, with 17 bases remaining between them. The CDR3 DNA sequence: TGTGCCAGCAGTTACCCGGGCTCTAGGGAGGTTCAGCCCCAGCATTTT. Residues: CASSYPGSREVQPQHF.

This clone was found a few times. The chain has TRBV3-1 (or the pseudogene TRBV3-2) and TRBJ2-7, with TRBD1 as a possible D gene (5 bases). V lost 3 bases and J 3 bases, leaving 9 bases between the germline ends. The germline V gene encodes CDR1 LGHDT and CDR2 YNNKEL (reference sequence). The CDR3 loop spans 13 amino acids. Here the CDR3 reads CASSQGRFYEQYV. The CDR3, as DNA: TGTGCCAGCAGCCAGGGGCGGTTCTACGAGCAGTACGTC.

The V gene is TRBV11-2, the J gene TRBJ2-1, with D maybe TRBD2 (5 bases). Between the trimmed V and J ends, which lost 2 bases and 2 bases, there was a span of 10 bases. Germline CDR1 and CDR2: SGHAT and FQNNGV. CDR3 size: 15 residues. CDR3 sequence (DNA): TGTGCCAGCAGCTTAACGGACTTACCCTACAATGAGCAGTTCTTC. It translates to CASSLTDLPYNEQFF.

The CDR3 is CATSDLDREVGYTF. The CDR3, as DNA: TGTGCCACCAGTGACCTGGACAGGGAGGTAGGCTACACCTTC. The gene calls are TRBV24-1 and TRBJ1-2, with 8 bases fitting TRBD1. The germline V gene encodes CDR1 KGHDR and CDR2 SFDVKD. CDR3 length equals 14 residues. With V trimmed by 4 bases and J by 8 bases, 8 bases remained unmatched.

J is TRBJ1-1 and V is TRBV18; no clear D gene. The CDR3 covers 15 residues. Trimming took off 3 bases at V and 0 bases at J, with 11 bases between the two ends. Germline assignment: CDR1 KGHSH and CDR2 LQKENI. The CDR3 sequence is CASSPRKNMNTEAFF. The CDR3 region has the DNA TGTGCCAGCTCACCGAGGAAAAACATGAACACTGAAGCTTTCTTT. Filled out from reference TRBV18 and TRBJ1-1, the complete variable domain reads NAGVMQNPRHLVRRRGQEARLRCSPMKGHSHVYWYRQLPEEGLKFMVYLQKENIIDESGMPKERFSAEFPKEGPSILRIQQVVRGDSAAYFCASSPRKNMNTEAFFGQGTRLTVV.

This chain uses TRBV13 with TRBJ2-6; D may correspond to TRBD1 or TRBD2 (5 bases each). CDR1 and CDR2 from the germline V gene are PRHDT and FYEKMQ (reference sequence). V lost 1 base, J lost 2 bases, and 12 bases lay in between. The CDR3 is made up of 17 amino acids. CDR3 sequence reads: CASSLAGRGPGANVLTF. As DNA, the CDR3 is TGTGCCAGCAGCTTAGCAGGGAGAGGCCCTGGGGCCAACGTCCTGACTTTC.

There are a few counts of this clone. The J gene is TRBJ1-5, the V gene TRBV7-9; D not resolved. The CDR3 loop spans 15 amino acids. In germline, CDR1 is SEHNR, CDR2 FQNEAQ (reference sequence). The V end lost 3 bases, the J end lost 4 bases, and 13 bases lay between the germline ends. The CDR3 is CASSLGDTRNQPQHF. The CDR3 nucleotides are TGTGCCAGCAGCTTGGGTGACACCAGGAATCAGCCCCAGCATTTT.

This chain uses TRBV27 with TRBJ2-7, with TRBD1 matching 7 bases. The CDR3 is 14 amino acids. Germline V gene data show CDR1 as MNHEY and CDR2 as SMNVEV (reference sequence). The V gene end was trimmed by 4 bases and the J gene end by 2 bases; junction bases not matched to a gene: 5. The DNA of the CDR3 is TGTGCCAGCAGTTCCTTGGGACAGACCTACGAGCAGTACGTC. Protein: CASSSLGQTYEQYV.

V is TRBV9 and J is TRBJ2-2; D possibly corresponds to TRBD2 (6 bases). With 0 bases removed from V and 4 bases from J, the gap between germline ends came to 16 bases. Germline lookup yields CDR1 SGDLS and CDR2 YYNGEE. The CDR3 extends over 17 amino acids. The CDR3 is CASSVVPGDFATGELFF. CDR3 bases: TGTGCCAGCAGCGTAGTCCCGGGGGACTTCGCCACCGGGGAGCTGTTTTTT.

V gene TRBV6-5 combines with J gene TRBJ2-4; D is uncertain. This CDR3 is built from 14 residues. In germline, CDR1 is MNHEY, CDR2 SVGAGI. The ends were cut back, 8 bases at V and 7 bases at J, with 18 bases in the middle. In DNA form, the CDR3 reads TGTGCCAGCCAGGATCCATTAATTAAGAACATTCAGTACTTC. It translates to CASQDPLIKNIQYF.

This clone is a singleton in its sample. This sequence joins TRBV4-3 and TRBJ1-2; 11 nucleotides align to TRBD1. Germline-derived CDR1 and CDR2 are LGHNA and YSLEER. The CDR3 runs to 13 residues. The trim removed 5 bases at V and 7 bases at J, leaving 3 bases unmatched. CDR3 DNA sequence: TGCGCCAGCAGCATGGGACAGGGGGGTGGCTACACCTTC. Protein: CASSMGQGGGYTF.

The rearrangement uses TRBV12-3 or TRBV12-4 and TRBJ1-1; D gene uncertain. The V gene lost 3 bases and the J gene lost 5 bases, with 10 bases spanning the gap. This CDR3 has 13 residues. The CDR3 coding sequence is TGTGCCAGCAGTTTCGACCGGGAGACTGAAGCTTTCTTT. Translation gives CASSFDRETEAFF.

This clone was seen only a few times. Other DNA sequences in this sample translate to the same CDR3. The chain recombines TRBV6-4 with TRBJ2-2, with D possibly TRBD2 on 6 matching bases. With 0 bases removed from V and 4 bases from J, the gap between germline ends came to 6 bases. The CDR3 contains 14 residues. Looked up from germline, CDR1 is MRHNA and CDR2 is SNTAGT. As DNA, the CDR3 is TGTGCCAGCAGTGACTCGGGGGGCACCGGGGAGCTGTTTTTT. It codes for CASSDSGGTGELFF.

The rearrangement links TRBV7-9 to TRBJ1-2; TRBD1 matches at 9 bases. The V segment lost 5 bases and the J segment 7 bases; nucleotides outside the gene matches: 14. Germline assignment: CDR1 SEHNR and CDR2 FQNEAQ (reference sequence). The CDR3 has 16 residues. In DNA form, the CDR3 reads TGTGCCAGCAGCGCCAGACAGGGGGTTTATCGCTTTGGCTACACCTTC. Translating gives CASSARQGVYRFGYTF.

The chain uses TRBV7-2 and TRBJ1-6; no clear D gene. The V gene's germline CDR1 is SGHTA and CDR2 FQGNSA. V was clipped by 0 bases and J by 11 bases, with 11 bases between them. The CDR3 spans 14 residues. CDR3 DNA sequence: TGTGCCAGCAGCTTAGCCGGGGAGGGTACACCCCTCCACTTT. This codes for CASSLAGEGTPLHF.

The rearrangement joins TRBV6-5 to TRBJ1-4; D gene uncertain. The length of the CDR3 is 15 residues. V shed 8 bases and J shed 0 bases, with 13 bases lying between them. Germline V gene lookup returns CDR1 MNHEY and CDR2 SVGAGI. The CDR3 loop reads CASSISGATNEKLFF. CDR3 coding DNA: TGTGCCAGCTCTATCTCGGGCGCAACTAATGAAAAACTGTTTTTT.

This clone was counted between two and nine times. The genes are TRBV7-9 and TRBJ1-1; perhaps TRBD1 as D (6 bases). Trimming removed 5 bases from V and 1 base from J, with 17 bases in between. The CDR3 contains 16 residues. The germline V gene has CDR1 SEHNR and CDR2 FQNEAQ (reference sequence). CDR3 DNA sequence: TGTGCCAGCAGCCCTACTAAGACAGGCTGGAACACTGAAGCTTTCTTT. Its protein product is CASSPTKTGWNTEAFF.

The V and J genes are TRBV7-9 and TRBJ2-7; tentative D call: TRBD1 (7 bases). V was shortened by 4 bases and J by 4 bases, with 29 bases between the two germline ends. The CDR3 runs 19 residues. Per the germline V gene, CDR1 is SEHNR and CDR2 is FQNEAQ (reference sequence). The CDR3, as DNA: TGTGCCAGCAGCTCTCAAACCCTTTCTGGTCGGACAGGACTATACGAGCAGTACTTC. As protein: CASSSQTLSGRTGLYEQYF.

The genes are TRBV6-6 and TRBJ1-2; no clear D gene. The ends were cut back, 7 bases at V and 8 bases at J, with 20 bases in the middle. Germline V gene data show CDR1 as MNHNY and CDR2 as SVGAGI (reference sequence). The CDR3 contains 14 residues. In DNA form, the CDR3 reads TGTGCCAGCATCTCTACGACCACCGCTTTAGGCTACACCTTC. It codes for CASISTTTALGYTF.

The chain joins TRBV2 to TRBJ1-1; D uncertain. Germline V gene sequence: CDR1 SNHLY, CDR2 FYNNEI. The CDR3 loop spans 14 amino acids. Trimming removed 3 bases at V and 4 bases at J, with 12 bases between. The CDR3 loop reads CASSDWQVITEAFF. The CDR3 DNA follows: TGTGCCAGCAGTGACTGGCAGGTTATCACTGAAGCTTTCTTT.